This is a list of T cell receptor beta chains from one sample in a study of human T cells and chemical hapten exposure. Each CDR3 protein gets one entry after TCRdb re-called the RACE reads with MiXCR. The table has roughly 380,000 distinct CDR3 sequences, 5.1% seen once. This specimen was whole blood, taken in connection with sensitization to the hapten diphenylcyclopropenone (DPC). These TCRs come from a woman aged 45-59 years with alopecia areata. Some clones in this sample may be carry-over from other donors' samples. The CDR3 runs from the conserved cysteine through the conserved F or W. D genes are given only for firm matches. Size is omitted from some rows. Given values are once, few, many or a class for expanded clones.

j_call | clone_size | v_call | d_call | cdr3_length | cdr3_nt | cdr3_aa
TRBJ2-1 | many | TRBV29-1 | TRBD2 | 13 | TGCACCATGAGGCTAGCGGGAGACTTAGAGCAGTTCTTC | CTMRLAGDLEQFF
TRBJ2-5 | many | TRBV20-1 | . | 13 | TGCAGTGCTCCTTCAATATTCCAAGAGACCCAGTACTTC | CSAPSIFQETQYF
TRBJ1-1 | many | TRBV20-1 | . | 11 | TGCAGTGCTAGTCCGGGAACTGAAGCTTTCTTT | CSASPGTEAFF
TRBJ2-3 | many | TRBV7-9 | TRBD2 | 17 | TGTGCCAGCAGCTTAGATGGGACTAGCGGGATACCGCCTACGCAGTATTTT | CASSLDGTSGIPPTQYF
TRBJ2-7 | many | TRBV28 | TRBD2 | 17 | TGTGCCAGCAGCTCCGGGACTAGCGGGATAAGCTCCTACGAGCAGTACTTC | CASSSGTSGISSYEQYF
TRBJ2-7 | . | TRBV19 | TRBD1 | 17 | TGTGCCAGTAGTAGAGGGTTGGTCCGGGACAGCTCCTACGAGCAGTACTTC | CASSRGLVRDSSYEQYF
TRBJ1-3 | many | TRBV27 | . | 15 | TGTGCCAGCAAGGCGGGGGGAAGCTCTGGAAACACCATATATTTT | CASKAGGSSGNTIYF
TRBJ1-5 | few | TRBV7-9 | . | 14 | TGTGCCAGCAGTGATGGCCTGGGCAATCAGCCCCAGCATTTT | CASSDGLGNQPQHF
TRBJ2-1 | many | TRBV28 | . | 12 | TGTGCCAGCAGTTTCGGGGCAGGGCCCCAGTTCTTC | CASSFGAGPQFF
TRBJ1-1 | many | TRBV4-3 | . | 16 | TGCGCCAGCAGCCCGATCCTCCAGGGGTTAGGCACTGAAGCTTTCTTT | CASSPILQGLGTEAFF
TRBJ2-3 | . | TRBV7-9 | . | 13 | TGTGCCAGCAGCGCCCCCCTGGCAGATACGCAGTATTTT | CASSAPLADTQYF
TRBJ2-3 | few | TRBV6-1 | TRBD2 | 14 | TGTGCCAGCAGGTCGGGGGGGCTCACAGATACGCAGTATTTT | CASRSGGLTDTQYF
TRBJ2-3 | many | TRBV10-2 | TRBD2 | 17 | TGCGCCAGCAGTGAGTCTAGCGGGGGGCTTCGCACAGATACGCAGTATTTT | CASSESSGGLRTDTQYF
TRBJ1-4 | . | TRBV6-5 | . | 13 | TGTGCCAGCACCCCAAGAACGGGTGAAAAACTGTTTTTT | CASTPRTGEKLFF
TRBJ2-3 | . | TRBV11-1 | . | 15 | TGTGCCAGCAGCTTAAATCACAGGGTGGCAGATACGCAGTATTTT | CASSLNHRVADTQYF
TRBJ2-3 | few | TRBV7-2 | . | 11 | TGTGCCAGCAGCCCAGCGCTATTGCAGTATTTT | CASSPALLQYF
TRBJ2-7 | . | TRBV6-5 | TRBD2 | 16 | TGTGCCAGCAGTTATTTGACTAGCGGGAGTAGGAACGAGCAGTACTTC | CASSYLTSGSRNEQYF
TRBJ1-1 | many | TRBV27 | . | 15 | TGTGCCAGCAGTTTACAGGGGAGAACCTCCTTAGGGGCTTTCTTT | CASSLQGRTSLGAFF
TRBJ2-7 | many | TRBV20-1 | TRBD2 | 13 | TGCAGTGCTATAAGCGGGAGGACGGACGAGCAGTACTTC | CSAISGRTDEQYF
TRBJ2-7 | many | TRBV6-2/TRBV6-3 | TRBD2 | 13 | TGTGCCAGCAAGACTAGCGGGACCCACGAGCAGTACTTC | CASKTSGTHEQYF
TRBJ1-6 | . | TRBV6-5 | . | 17 | TGTGCCAGCAGTTCCGGGCGAACAGGCGTGGGGCATTCACCCCTCCACTTT | CASSSGRTGVGHSPLHF
TRBJ2-3 | many | TRBV4-3 | TRBD2 | 15 | TGCGCCAGCAGCCAAGCTAGCGGACCCACAGATACGCAGTATTTT | CASSQASGPTDTQYF
TRBJ2-2 | . | TRBV7-2 | TRBD1 | 19 | TGTGCCAGCAGCTTAGTTTCGCACCCCTACAGGGGAAGCACCGGGGAGCTGTTTTTT | CASSLVSHPYRGSTGELFF
TRBJ2-7 | few | TRBV10-3 | TRBD1 | 14 | TGTGCCATCACGGGACAGGAGAATTCCTACGAGCAGTACTTC | CAITGQENSYEQYF
TRBJ1-2 | . | TRBV12-3/TRBV12-4 | TRBD1 | 11 | TGTGCCAGCAGCACAGGGGCTGGCTACACCTTC | CASSTGAGYTF
TRBJ2-3 | many | TRBV29-1 | . | 13 | TGCAGCGTTGCAGGGGTTCTCGCAGATACGCAGTATTTT | CSVAGVLADTQYF
TRBJ1-6 | many | TRBV20-1 | . | 16 | TGCAGTGCCACAAGCGAGGGAAGCTCCTATAATTCACCCCTCCACTTT | CSATSEGSSYNSPLHF
TRBJ1-1 | few | TRBV10-3 | TRBD1 | 14 | TGTGCCATCGGGGACAGGGGTTTTAACACTGAAGCTTTCTTT | CAIGDRGFNTEAFF
TRBJ2-1 | few | TRBV29-1 | . | 12 | TGCAGCTCCACCCGGGGGGCAAATGAGCAGTTCTTC | CSSTRGANEQFF
TRBJ2-2 | . | TRBV6-5 | . | 13 | TGTGCCAGCAGTTACCTTAACACCGGGGAGCTGTTTTTT | CASSYLNTGELFF
TRBJ1-2 | many | TRBV28 | TRBD1 | 15 | TGTGCCAGCAAACGGACAGGGGGTGAGAACTATGGCTACACCTTC | CASKRTGGENYGYTF
TRBJ2-5 | few | TRBV29-1 | TRBD2 | 12 | TGCAGCGTCCCGTCGACTAGCGGGACCCAGTACTTC | CSVPSTSGTQYF
TRBJ2-6 | many | TRBV3-1 | TRBD1 | 17 | TGTGCCAGCAGCCAACAGGGGGCACTCGCTGGGGCCAACGTCCTGACTTTC | CASSQQGALAGANVLTF
TRBJ2-3 | many | TRBV4-1 | TRBD2 | 16 | TGCGCCAGCAGCCAAAACGGCGGGAGCGGCACAGATACGCAGTATTTT | CASSQNGGSGTDTQYF
TRBJ2-5 | . | TRBV5-6 | TRBD2 | 17 | TGTGCCAGCAGCAACGCGACTAGCGAACGCCTGAGGAAGACCCAGTACTTC | CASSNATSERLRKTQYF
TRBJ2-3 | many | TRBV5-1 | TRBD2 | 17 | TGCGCCAGCAGCCCGGCAGAGCGAGCGGGGGGGCGAGATACGCAGTATTTT | CASSPAERAGGRDTQYF
TRBJ2-1 | . | TRBV20-1 | TRBD2 | 13 | TGCAGTGCCATAAGCGGGGGCTACAATGAGCAGTTCTTC | CSAISGGYNEQFF
TRBJ2-3 | . | TRBV3-1 | TRBD2 | 18 | TGTGCCAGCAGCCAAGAATTACTACTAGCGATTGGGACAGATACGCAGTATTTT | CASSQELLLAIGTDTQYF
TRBJ2-3 | many | TRBV20-1 | TRBD1 | 15 | TGCAGTGCTCCTATAAACAGGGGTAGCACAGATACGCAGTATTTT | CSAPINRGSTDTQYF
TRBJ2-3 | many | TRBV5-1 | TRBD2 | 17 | TGCGCCAGCAGCTATGAAGCGGGGGGTCCCCTCACAGATACGCAGTATTTT | CASSYEAGGPLTDTQYF
TRBJ2-3 | many | TRBV20-1 | TRBD2 | 16 | TGCAGTGCCTTCTCTAGGACTAGCGGGAGCCCAGATACGCAGTATTTT | CSAFSRTSGSPDTQYF
TRBJ1-4 | few | TRBV10-3 | . | 13 | TGTGCCATCAGCAGGGATACTAATGAAAAACTGTTTTTT | CAISRDTNEKLFF
TRBJ2-7 | few | TRBV5-1 | TRBD1 | 17 | TGCGCCAGCAGCGCGGTGGGACAGGGGGCGAGGTCCTACGAGCAGTACTTC | CASSAVGQGARSYEQYF
TRBJ1-4 | . | TRBV20-1 | . | 14 | TGCAGTGCCAGACGGCAGGGGATAAGGGAAAAACTGTTTTTT | CSARRQGIREKLFF
TRBJ2-5 | . | TRBV24-1 | TRBD2 | 15 | TGTGCCACCAGCCGGACTAGCGGGAGTACTGAGACCCAGTACTTC | CATSRTSGSTETQYF
TRBJ2-6 | many | TRBV12-3/TRBV12-4 | TRBD1 | 18 | TGTGCCAGCAGTTTATGGGGCAGGGGGCTGGGAGGGGCCAACGTCCTGACTTTC | CASSLWGRGLGGANVLTF
TRBJ1-1 | few | TRBV30 | . | 13 | TGTGCCTGGAGCTGGAGTAGGAACACTGAAGCTTTCTTT | CAWSWSRNTEAFF